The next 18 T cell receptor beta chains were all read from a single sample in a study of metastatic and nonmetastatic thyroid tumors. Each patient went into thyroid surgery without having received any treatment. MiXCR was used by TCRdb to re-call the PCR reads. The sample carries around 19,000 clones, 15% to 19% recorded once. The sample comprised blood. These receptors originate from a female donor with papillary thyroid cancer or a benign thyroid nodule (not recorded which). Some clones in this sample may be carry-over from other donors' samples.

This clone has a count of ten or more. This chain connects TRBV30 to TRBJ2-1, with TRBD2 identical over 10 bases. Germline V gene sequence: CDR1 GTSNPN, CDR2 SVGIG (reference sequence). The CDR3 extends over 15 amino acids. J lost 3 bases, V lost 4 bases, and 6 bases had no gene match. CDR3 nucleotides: TGTGCCTGGACCCTAGCGGGAGCCCTCTACAATGAGCAGTTCTTC. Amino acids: CAWTLAGALYNEQFF. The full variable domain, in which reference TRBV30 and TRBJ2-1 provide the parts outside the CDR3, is SQTIHQWPATLVQPVGSPLSLECTVEGTSNPNLYWYRQAAGRGLQLLFYSVGIGQISSEVPQNLSASRPQDRQFILSSKKLLLSDSGFYLCAWTLAGALYNEQFFGPGTRLTVL.

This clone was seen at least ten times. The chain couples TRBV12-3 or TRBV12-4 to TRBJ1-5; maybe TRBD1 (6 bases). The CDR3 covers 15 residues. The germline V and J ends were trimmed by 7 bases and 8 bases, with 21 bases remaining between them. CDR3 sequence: CASTSQGGPSKPQHF. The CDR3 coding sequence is TGTGCCAGCACTTCACAAGGGGGGCCAAGTAAGCCCCAGCATTTT.

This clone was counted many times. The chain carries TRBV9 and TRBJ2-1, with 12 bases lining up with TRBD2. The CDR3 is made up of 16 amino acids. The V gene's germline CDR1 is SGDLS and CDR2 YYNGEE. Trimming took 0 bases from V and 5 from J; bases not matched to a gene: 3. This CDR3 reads CASSVVGLAGNNEQFF. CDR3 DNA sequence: TGTGCCAGCAGCGTAGTCGGACTAGCGGGAAACAATGAGCAGTTCTTC.

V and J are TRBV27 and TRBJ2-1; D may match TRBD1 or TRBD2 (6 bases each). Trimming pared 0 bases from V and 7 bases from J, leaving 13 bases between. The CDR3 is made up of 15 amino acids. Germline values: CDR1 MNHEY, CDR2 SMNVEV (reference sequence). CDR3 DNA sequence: TGTGCCAGCAGTTTATCACGGGGGCTGTTGAATGAGCAGTTCTTC. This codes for CASSLSRGLLNEQFF.

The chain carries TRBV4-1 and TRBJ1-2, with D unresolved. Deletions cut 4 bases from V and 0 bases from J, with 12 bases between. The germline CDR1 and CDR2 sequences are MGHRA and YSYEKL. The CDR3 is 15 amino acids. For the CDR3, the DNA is TGCGCCAGCAGCCCCCGACCAGAATCTAACTATGGCTACACCTTC. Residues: CASSPRPESNYGYTF.

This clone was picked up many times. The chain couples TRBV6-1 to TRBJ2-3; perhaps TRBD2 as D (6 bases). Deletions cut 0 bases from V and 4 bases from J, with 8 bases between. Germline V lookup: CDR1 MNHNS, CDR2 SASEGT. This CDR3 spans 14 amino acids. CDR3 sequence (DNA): TGTGCCAGCAGTGAAGCAGGGACTCCAGATACGCAGTATTTT. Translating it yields CASSEAGTPDTQYF.

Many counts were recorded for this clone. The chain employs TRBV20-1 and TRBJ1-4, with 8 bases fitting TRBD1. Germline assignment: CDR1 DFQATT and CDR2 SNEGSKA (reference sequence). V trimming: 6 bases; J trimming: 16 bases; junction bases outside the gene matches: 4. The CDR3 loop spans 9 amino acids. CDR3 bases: TGCAGTGCCTTTGGACAGGGGTTTTTT. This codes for CSAFGQGFF.

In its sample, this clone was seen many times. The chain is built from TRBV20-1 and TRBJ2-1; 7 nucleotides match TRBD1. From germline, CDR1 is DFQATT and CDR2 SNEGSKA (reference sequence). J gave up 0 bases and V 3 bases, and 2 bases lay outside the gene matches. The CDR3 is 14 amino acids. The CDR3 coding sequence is TGCAGTGCTAGTGGGGACAGCTCCTACAATGAGCAGTTCTTC. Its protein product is CSASGDSSYNEQFF.

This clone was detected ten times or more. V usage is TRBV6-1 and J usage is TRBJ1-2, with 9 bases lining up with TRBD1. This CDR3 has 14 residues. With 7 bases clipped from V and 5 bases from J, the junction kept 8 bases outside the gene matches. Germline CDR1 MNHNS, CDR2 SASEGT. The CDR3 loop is CASTINRGHYGYTF. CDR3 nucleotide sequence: TGTGCCAGCACCATTAACAGGGGGCATTATGGCTACACCTTC.

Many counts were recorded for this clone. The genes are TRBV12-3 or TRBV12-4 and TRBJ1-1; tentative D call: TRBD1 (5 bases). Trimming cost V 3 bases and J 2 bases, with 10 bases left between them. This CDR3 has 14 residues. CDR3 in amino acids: CASSLGGTNTEAFF. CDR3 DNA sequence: TGTGCCAGCAGTTTGGGGGGGACCAACACTGAAGCTTTCTTT.

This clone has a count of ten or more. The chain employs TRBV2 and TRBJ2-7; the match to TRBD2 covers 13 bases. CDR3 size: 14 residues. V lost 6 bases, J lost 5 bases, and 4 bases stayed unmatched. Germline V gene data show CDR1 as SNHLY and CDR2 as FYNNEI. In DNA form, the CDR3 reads TGTGCCAGCAGCGGACTAGCGGGAGTGGACGAGCAGTACTTC. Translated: CASSGLAGVDEQYF.

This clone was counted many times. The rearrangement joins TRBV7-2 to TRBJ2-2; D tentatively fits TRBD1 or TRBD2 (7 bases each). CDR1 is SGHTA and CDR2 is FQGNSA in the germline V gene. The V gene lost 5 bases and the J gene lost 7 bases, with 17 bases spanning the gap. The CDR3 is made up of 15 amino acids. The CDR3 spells CASSPRQGGDGELFF. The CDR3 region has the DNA TGTGCCAGCAGCCCTCGACAGGGAGGGGACGGGGAGCTGTTTTTT.

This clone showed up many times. CDR3 residues: CSAQNRGAMNTEAFF. As DNA, the CDR3 is TGCAGTGCTCAAAACAGGGGTGCTATGAACACTGAAGCTTTCTTT. This chain joins TRBV20-1 and TRBJ1-1, with 7 bases lining up with TRBD1. The CDR3 runs to 15 residues. Germline V CDR1 and CDR2: DFQATT, SNEGSKA (reference sequence). V dropped 5 bases and J dropped 0; count of bases not matched to a gene: 9.

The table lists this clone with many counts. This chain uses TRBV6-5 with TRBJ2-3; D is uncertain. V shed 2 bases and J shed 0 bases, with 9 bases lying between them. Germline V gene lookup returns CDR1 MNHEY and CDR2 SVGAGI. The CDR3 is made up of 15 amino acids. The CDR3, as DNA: TGTGCCAGCAGTTACAGAGCGACTAGCACAGATACGCAGTATTTT. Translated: CASSYRATSTDTQYF.

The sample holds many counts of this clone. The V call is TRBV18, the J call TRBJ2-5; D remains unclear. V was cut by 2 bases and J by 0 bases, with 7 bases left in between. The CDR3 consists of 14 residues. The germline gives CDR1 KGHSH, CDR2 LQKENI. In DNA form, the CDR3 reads TGTGCCAGCTCACCAGGGCGCAACCAAGAGACCCAGTACTTC. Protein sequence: CASSPGRNQETQYF.

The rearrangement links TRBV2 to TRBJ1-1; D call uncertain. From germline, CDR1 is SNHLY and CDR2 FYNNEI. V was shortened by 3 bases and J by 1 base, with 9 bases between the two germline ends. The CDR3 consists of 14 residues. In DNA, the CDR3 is TGTGCCAGCAGTGACTCACTCGCGAACACTGAAGCTTTCTTT. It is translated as CASSDSLANTEAFF. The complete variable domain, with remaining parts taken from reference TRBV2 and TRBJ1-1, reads EPEVTQTPSHQVTQMGQEVILRCVPISNHLYFYWYRQILGQKVEFLVSFYNNEISEKSEIFDDQFSVERPDGSNFTLKIRSTKLEDSAMYFCASSDSLANTEAFFGQGTRLTVV.

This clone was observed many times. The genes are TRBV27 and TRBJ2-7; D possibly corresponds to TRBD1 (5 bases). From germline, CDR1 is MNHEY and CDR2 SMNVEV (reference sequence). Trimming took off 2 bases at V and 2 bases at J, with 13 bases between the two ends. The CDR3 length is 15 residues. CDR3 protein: CASSLTSDRTYEQYF. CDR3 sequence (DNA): TGTGCCAGCAGTTTAACGTCCGACAGAACCTACGAGCAGTACTTC.

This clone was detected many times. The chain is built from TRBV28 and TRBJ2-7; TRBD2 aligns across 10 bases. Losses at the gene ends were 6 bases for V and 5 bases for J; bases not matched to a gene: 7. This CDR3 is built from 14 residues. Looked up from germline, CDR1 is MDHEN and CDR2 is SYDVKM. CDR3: CASRPSGRLNEQYF. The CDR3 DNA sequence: TGTGCCAGCAGACCTAGCGGGAGACTCAACGAGCAGTACTTC.